One T cell receptor (beta chain) is described in this entry. Its specificity is unknown. Sequenced by immunoSEQ multiplex PCR; TCRdb stores in-frame clones only, minus some. The repertoire holds 150,000 to 200,000 clones, with 90% as singletons. The CDR3 totals 13 residues. Trimming took 2 bases from V and 5 from J, leaving 9 bases between them. The germline V gene has CDR1 MDHEN and CDR2 SYDVKM. The data belong to a study of T cell responses to AZD1222 COVID-19 vaccine. General study findings and limits: Clonal diversity may have been underestimated in mostly white British donors. Spike-spanning, vaccine-associated CD4 TCRs were dominant at 160-218 and 743-854. Repertoire collection took place solely once the T cell response had peaked.

Second doses at about 4 or about 12 weeks were pooled. Sequenced here: peripheral blood, sampled 28 days after the second AZD1222 dose. The chain uses TRBV28 and TRBJ2-5, with D unclear. The clonotype comes from an adult who received the AZD1222 COVID-19 vaccine. The CDR3 nucleotides read TGTGCCAGCAGTTTAAGGGCCGTGGAGACCCAGTACTTC. It is translated as CASSLRAVETQYF.